The entry that follows covers one TCR beta chain sequence. Its specificity is not known. It is unclear where the CDR3 begins or ends on the DNA, so no DNA is shown, and the CDR3 is as TCRdb lists it. In a library made to pick up alpha chains, this beta chain is a stray read with a size that means little. The record originates from a study of spatial heterogeneity in lung cancer. General study results and limits: Tracking of tumor mutation counts was seen in expanded intratumoral alpha and beta TCR counts.

Time point: sample taken at primary tumor resection. TCRdb used MiXCR to reprocess the 5' RACE reads, holding one entry per CDR3 protein. The data show 150 to 200 distinct CDR3 sequences, about a third seen once. The CDR3 is 15 residues long, ends included. Germline V gives CDR1 MNHEY, CDR2 SMNVEV (reference sequence). Sequenced material: lung tumor tissue, taken at surgery. This chain links TRBV27 with TRBJ2-5; the DNA was not compared with TRBD1, the D call given in the table. The source of this sequence is a female donor with early-stage non-small cell lung cancer. CDR3 loop: CASSSSDKAAETQYF.